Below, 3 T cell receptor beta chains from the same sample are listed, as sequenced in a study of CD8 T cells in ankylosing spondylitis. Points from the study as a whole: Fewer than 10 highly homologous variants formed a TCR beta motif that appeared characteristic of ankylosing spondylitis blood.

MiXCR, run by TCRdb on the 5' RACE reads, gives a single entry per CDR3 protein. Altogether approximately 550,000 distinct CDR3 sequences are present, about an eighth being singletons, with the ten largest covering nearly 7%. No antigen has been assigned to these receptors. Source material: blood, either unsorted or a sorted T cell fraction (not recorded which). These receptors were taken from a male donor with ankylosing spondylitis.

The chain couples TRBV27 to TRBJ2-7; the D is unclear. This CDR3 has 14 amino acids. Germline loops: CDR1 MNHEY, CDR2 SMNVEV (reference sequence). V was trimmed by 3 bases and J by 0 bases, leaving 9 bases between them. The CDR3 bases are TGTGCCAGCAGTTTGGCGGTTGCCTCCTACGAGCAGTACTTC. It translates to CASSLAVASYEQYF.

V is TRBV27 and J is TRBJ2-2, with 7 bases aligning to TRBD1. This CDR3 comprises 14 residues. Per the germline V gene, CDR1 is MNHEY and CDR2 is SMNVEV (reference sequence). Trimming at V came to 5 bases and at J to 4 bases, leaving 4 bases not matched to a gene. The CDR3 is CASSRDSFTGELFF. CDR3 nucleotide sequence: TGTGCCAGCAGTCGGGACAGCTTCACCGGGGAGCTGTTTTTT.

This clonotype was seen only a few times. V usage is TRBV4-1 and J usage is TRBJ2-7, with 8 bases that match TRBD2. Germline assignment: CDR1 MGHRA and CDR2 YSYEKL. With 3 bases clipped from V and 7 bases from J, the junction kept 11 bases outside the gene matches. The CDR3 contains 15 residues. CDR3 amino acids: CASSQVSGAPGEQYV. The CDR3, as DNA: TGCGCCAGCAGCCAGGTTAGCGGGGCGCCTGGAGAGCAGTACGTC.